What follows are 32 T cell receptor beta chains derived from one specimen sequenced in a study of blood T cell repertoires in COVID-19. Profiled with immunoSEQ multiplex PCR; TCRdb holds only in-frame clones, not every one. The repertoire consists of roughly 230,000 clones, with 85% occurring once and the leading ten covering about 0.91%. Material for sequencing was peripheral blood. The source of these receptors is a man aged 35 to 55 with acute or convalescent COVID-19.

Only a few counts were recorded for this clone. J is TRBJ1-2 and V is TRBV19, with D maybe TRBD1 (6 bases). The CDR3 length is 15 residues. From germline, CDR1 is LNHDA and CDR2 SQIVND (reference sequence). The V and J ends lost 5 bases and 6 bases respectively, with 19 bases between them. The CDR3 region has the DNA TGTGCCAGTAGTTCAGCCGTCCGAGGGGGGGATGGCTACACCTTC. This gives the protein CASSSAVRGGDGYTF.

The genes are TRBV5-1 and TRBJ1-1, with D unresolved. The V end was cut by 1 base, the J end by 0 bases, with 13 bases between. The CDR3 totals 16 residues. Germline CDR1 is SGHRS and CDR2 is YFSETQ. CDR3 sequence: CASSLMGGNLNTEAFF. The CDR3, as DNA: TGCGCCAGCAGCTTGATGGGAGGGAACTTGAACACTGAAGCTTTCTTT.

V usage is TRBV5-5 and J usage is TRBJ1-3, with 7 bases aligning to TRBD1. After removal of 4 bases from V and 4 bases from J, the junction contained 5 bases not matched to a gene. Germline lookup yields CDR1 SGHKS and CDR2 YYEKEE (reference sequence). The CDR3 runs 14 residues. CDR3 sequence: CASSDGTVGNTIYF. Here the CDR3 DNA reads TGTGCCAGCAGCGACGGGACAGTCGGAAACACCATATATTTT.

This chain connects TRBV2 to TRBJ2-5, with 11 positions matching TRBD1. Germline CDR1 reads SNHLY; CDR2 reads FYNNEI. The CDR3 spans 16 residues. With V trimmed by 5 bases and J by 4 bases, 9 bases remained unmatched. CDR3 sequence: CASSREGTGGRETQYF. The CDR3 DNA reads as TGTGCCAGCAGTAGGGAGGGGACAGGGGGGCGAGAGACCCAGTACTTC.

CDR3 nucleotide sequence: TGTGCCAGTAATGACGTCGGGAAATCAACCGGGGAGCTGTTTTTT. The encoded protein is CASNDVGKSTGELFF. The chain carries TRBV19 and TRBJ2-2, with a tentative D call TRBD2 (5 bases). CDR1 and CDR2 from the germline V gene are LNHDA and SQIVND (reference sequence). Trimming took 7 bases from V and 5 from J, leaving 17 bases between them. The CDR3 has 15 amino acids. The complete variable domain, with remaining parts taken from reference TRBV19 and TRBJ2-2, reads DGGITQSPKYLFRKEGQNVTLSCEQNLNHDAMYWYRQDPGQGLRLIYYSQIVNDFQKGDIAEGYSVSREKKESFPLTVTSAQKNPTAFYLCASNDVGKSTGELFFGEGSRLTVL.

V is TRBV29-1 and J is TRBJ2-7; no clear D. The CDR3 covers 13 residues. Trimming shortened V by 4 bases and J by 2 bases, and 12 bases separated the two germline ends. Germline loops: CDR1 SQVTM, CDR2 ANQGSEA. CDR3 loop: CSVAINEPYEQYF. The CDR3 coding sequence is TGCAGCGTTGCCATCAATGAGCCCTACGAGCAGTACTTC.

The V call is TRBV4-1, the J call TRBJ1-2; D is perhaps TRBD1 (5 bases). From germline, CDR1 is MGHRA and CDR2 YSYEKL. The CDR3 length is 15 residues. Trimming left V 3 bases short and J 0 bases short, with 11 bases between. The CDR3 loop reads CASSQRQLANYGYTF. CDR3 coding DNA: TGCGCCAGCAGCCAGAGACAGCTTGCTAACTATGGCTACACCTTC.

This rearrangement joins TRBV2 to TRBJ2-1; 7 nucleotides match TRBD1. CDR3 length: 13 residues. V lost 4 bases and J lost 10; bases outside the gene matches: 7. Per germline, CDR1 SNHLY and CDR2 FYNNEI. The CDR3 coding sequence is TGTGCCAGCAGTGGGGAGAGGGGGCGGGAGCAGTTCTTC. Protein sequence: CASSGERGREQFF. Combining the CDR3 with reference TRBV2 and TRBJ2-1 gives the whole variable domain EPEVTQTPSHQVTQMGQEVILRCVPISNHLYFYWYRQILGQKVEFLVSFYNNEISEKSEIFDDQFSVERPDGSNFTLKIRSTKLEDSAMYFCASSGERGREQFFGPGTRLTVL.

V and J are TRBV4-3 and TRBJ2-1, with TRBD1 matching over 8 bases. With V trimmed by 0 bases and J by 6 bases, 4 bases remained unmatched. The CDR3 is 15 amino acids. CDR1 is LGHNA, CDR2 YSLEER, per germline. The CDR3 bases are TGCGCCAGCAGCCAAGATCGGCAGGGGGCCAATGAGCAGTTCTTC. It encodes CASSQDRQGANEQFF.

The count of this clone is one. This sequence joins TRBV7-2 and TRBJ2-5, with TRBD2 identical over 10 bases. This CDR3 comprises 14 residues. Per the germline V gene, CDR1 is SGHTA and CDR2 is FQGNSA. V trimming: 5 bases; J trimming: 4 bases; junction bases outside the gene matches: 4. DNA for the CDR3: TGTGCCAGCAGCGTCACTAGCGGGGTAGAGACCCAGTACTTC. It yields the protein CASSVTSGVETQYF.

In its sample, this clone was seen a few times. V usage is TRBV15 and J usage is TRBJ2-5; 10 nucleotides match TRBD2. Germline loops: CDR1 LNHNV, CDR2 YYDKDF (reference sequence). Unmatched junction bases numbered 7, after V lost 0 bases and J lost 6 bases. This CDR3 comprises 16 residues. For the CDR3, the DNA is TGTGCCACCAGCAGAGAACGACTAGCGGGCAAACAGACCCAGTACTTC. Translated, it gives CATSRERLAGKQTQYF.

The chain couples TRBV18 to TRBJ1-2; TRBD1 aligns across 9 bases. After removal of 3 bases from V and 10 bases from J, the junction contained 6 bases not matched to a gene. Germline CDR1 reads KGHSH; CDR2 reads LQKENI. The CDR3 runs 13 residues. CDR3 sequence: CASSPQTGGDYTF. The CDR3 coding sequence is TGTGCCAGCTCACCCCAGACAGGGGGAGACTACACCTTC.

The chain couples TRBV7-9 to TRBJ2-5, with TRBD2 matching over 15 bases. Germline V CDR1 and CDR2: SEHNR, FQNEAQ (reference sequence). The CDR3 sequence is 15 residues long. Trimming removed 6 bases from V and 5 bases from J; junction bases left unmatched: 4. The CDR3 protein is CASSGLAGGLETQYF. As DNA, the CDR3 is TGTGCCAGCAGTGGACTAGCGGGGGGGCTGGAGACCCAGTACTTC.

This chain links TRBV11-2 with TRBJ1-2; 12 nucleotides agree with TRBD1. The V gene end was trimmed by 7 bases and the J gene end by 7 bases; junction bases not matched to a gene: 13. CDR3 length equals 16 residues. Germline lookup yields CDR1 SGHAT and CDR2 FQNNGV. The CDR3 loop reads CASTPLKGDRGPGYTF. In DNA form, the CDR3 reads TGTGCCAGCACCCCCCTCAAGGGGGACAGGGGGCCTGGCTACACCTTC.

This rearrangement joins TRBV2 to TRBJ2-1; 7 bases fit TRBD2. The V gene's germline CDR1 is SNHLY and CDR2 FYNNEI. The CDR3 extends over 16 amino acids. The J segment lost 4 bases and the V segment lost 6 bases, leaving 12 bases of the junction unmatched. DNA of the CDR3: TGTGCCAGCAGCGCGGGGGTTTCCACGCGATACAATGAGCAGTTCTTC. This gives the protein CASSAGVSTRYNEQFF.

The chain is built from TRBV14 and TRBJ1-1; tentatively, D is TRBD1 (5 bases). The V gene's germline CDR1 is SGHDN and CDR2 FVKESK. Trimming removed 2 bases from V and 4 bases from J, with 11 bases in between. The CDR3 loop spans 14 amino acids. The CDR3 coding sequence is TGTGCCAGCAGCCAATTGACAGATAGCACTGAAGCTTTCTTT. It encodes CASSQLTDSTEAFF.

The V and J genes are TRBV11-2 and TRBJ1-1; 8 bases fit TRBD1. This CDR3 has 13 amino acids. J was trimmed by 5 bases and V by 5 bases; bases with no gene match: 4. Germline loops: CDR1 SGHAT, CDR2 FQNNGV. The CDR3 bases are TGTGCCAGCAGCCCCGACAGGGGTACTGAAGCTTTCTTT. Amino acid sequence: CASSPDRGTEAFF. The variable domain in full, completed from reference TRBV11-2 and TRBJ1-1, reads EAGVAQSPRYKIIEKRQSVAFWCNPISGHATLYWYQQILGQGPKLLIQFQNNGVVDDSQLPKDRFSAERLKGVDSTLKIQPAKLEDSAVYLCASSPDRGTEAFFGQGTRLTVV.

The chain is built from TRBV30 and TRBJ1-2; D not certain. The CDR3 runs to 11 residues. Germline V gene data show CDR1 as GTSNPN and CDR2 as SVGIG (reference sequence). The ends were cut back, 2 bases at V and 5 bases at J, with 6 bases in the middle. CDR3 loop: CAWSTGYGYTF. CDR3 nucleotide sequence: TGTGCCTGGAGTACCGGGTATGGCTACACCTTC. Drawing the rest from reference TRBV30 and TRBJ1-2, the complete variable domain is SQTIHQWPATLVQPVGSPLSLECTVEGTSNPNLYWYRQAAGRGLQLLFYSVGIGQISSEVPQNLSASRPQDRQFILSSKKLLLSDSGFYLCAWSTGYGYTFGSGTRLTVV.

V usage is TRBV2 and J usage is TRBJ1-2; 9 bases agree with TRBD1. The V and J ends lost 6 bases and 6 bases, in that order; junction bases with no gene match: 5. The CDR3 extends over 13 amino acids. CDR1 is SNHLY and CDR2 is FYNNEI in the germline V gene. CDR3 nucleotide sequence: TGTGCCAGCAGCCCACAGGGGGCCAATGGCTACACCTTC. This gives the protein CASSPQGANGYTF.

The CDR3 DNA reads as TGTGCCAGCAGCCAACAAACCCACACTGAAGCTTTCTTT. Translating it yields CASSQQTHTEAFF. V gene TRBV11-2 combines with J gene TRBJ1-1; D not certain. V gave up 5 bases and J gave up 3 bases, with 10 bases separating them. Germline lookup yields CDR1 SGHAT and CDR2 FQNNGV. The CDR3 spans 13 residues.

The chain is built from TRBV14 and TRBJ2-2, with TRBD1 as a possible D gene (5 bases). This CDR3 comprises 15 residues. V was shortened by 1 base and J by 1 base, with 7 bases between the two germline ends. Germline V gene data show CDR1 as SGHDN and CDR2 as FVKESK. CDR3 nucleotides: TGTGCCAGCAGCCAAGGGCAGGGGAACACCGGGGAGCTGTTTTTT. Residues: CASSQGQGNTGELFF.

The CDR3 DNA reads TGCAGCGCGATGGAGGACTCCTACAATGAGCAGTTCTTC. This translates into CSAMEDSYNEQFF. The chain combines TRBV29-1 with TRBJ2-1, with a weak D call TRBD2 (5 bases). The CDR3 spans 13 residues. CDR1 and CDR2 (germline): SQVTM, ANQGSEA. The V gene lost 7 bases and the J gene lost 0 bases, with 10 bases spanning the gap.

The genes are TRBV5-1 and TRBJ2-7; 7 positions agree with TRBD1. Germline V gene sequence: CDR1 SGHRS, CDR2 YFSETQ. The junction had 11 bases not matched to a gene; V was cut back by 3 bases and J by 2 bases. This CDR3 is 16 amino acids long. The CDR3 sequence: CASSSSSGTETYEQYF. CDR3 nucleotides: TGCGCCAGCAGCTCCAGCTCCGGGACAGAGACCTACGAGCAGTACTTC. The full variable domain, completed using reference TRBV5-1 and TRBJ2-7, is KAGVTQTPRYLIKTRGQQVTLSCSPISGHRSVSWYQQTPGQGLQFLFEYFSETQRNKGNFPGRFSGRQFSNSRSEMNVSTLELGDSALYLCASSSSSGTETYEQYFGPGTRLTVT.

This chain connects TRBV6-2 or TRBV6-3 to TRBJ2-2; D perhaps matches TRBD1 (6 bases). V gave up 6 bases and J gave up 0 bases, with 14 bases separating them. Germline values: CDR1 MNHEY, CDR2 SVGEGT. This CDR3 contains 16 residues. CDR3 bases: TGTGCCAGCAGCCGAACCGGACAGACGAACACCGGGGAGCTGTTTTTT. Its translation is CASSRTGQTNTGELFF.

The chain joins TRBV5-6 to TRBJ2-4, with D possibly TRBD2 on 6 matching bases. Germline V CDR1 and CDR2: SGHDT, YYEEEE. Deletions cut 0 bases from V and 0 bases from J, with 7 bases between. The CDR3 covers 15 residues. CDR3 amino acids: CASSLAGGAKNIQYF. In nucleotides, the CDR3 is TGTGCCAGCAGCTTGGCCGGGGGAGCCAAAAACATTCAGTACTTC.

This sequence joins TRBV28 and TRBJ2-4; no clear D. There are 14 residues in the CDR3. Germline V gives CDR1 MDHEN, CDR2 SYDVKM. Trimming removed 6 bases at V and 1 base at J, with 10 bases between. The CDR3 region has the DNA TGTGCCAGCAGAACGGAGTCGGCCAAAAACATTCAGTACTTC. Translated, it gives CASRTESAKNIQYF.

Notes on this clone: One junction end disagrees with the germline gene, perhaps due to a read error. The chain employs TRBV5-8 and TRBJ2-7; 8 bases match TRBD1. From germline, CDR1 is SGHTS and CDR2 YDEGEE. The CDR3 spans 14 residues. CDR3: CASNLDRVSYEQYF. CDR3 DNA: TGTGCCAGCAACTTGGACAGGGTTTCCTACGAGCAGTACTTC.

This rearrangement joins TRBV5-1 to TRBJ2-1; D gene uncertain. Germline V CDR1 and CDR2: SGHRS, YFSETQ. The CDR3 covers 14 residues. V lost 4 bases and J lost 6, with 14 bases in between. The CDR3 here is CASSEVRDFNEQFF. CDR3 DNA sequence: TGCGCCAGCAGCGAGGTGAGAGACTTCAATGAGCAGTTCTTC.

The gene calls are TRBV5-1 and TRBJ2-1; D is ambiguous. Germline CDR1 SGHRS, CDR2 YFSETQ. The CDR3 contains 16 residues. V gave up 0 bases and J gave up 6 bases, with 16 bases separating them. In DNA form, the CDR3 reads TGCGCCAGCAGCTTGGGTGTCAGCGAAAGGATCAATGAGCAGTTCTTC. Its translation: CASSLGVSERINEQFF. The full variable domain, completed using reference TRBV5-1 and TRBJ2-1, is KAGVTQTPRYLIKTRGQQVTLSCSPISGHRSVSWYQQTPGQGLQFLFEYFSETQRNKGNFPGRFSGRQFSNSRSEMNVSTLELGDSALYLCASSLGVSERINEQFFGPGTRLTVL.

V and J are TRBV29-1 and TRBJ2-2, with D tentatively TRBD1 (7 bases). V dropped 6 bases and J dropped 3 bases, with 11 bases sitting between them. Germline V gene data show CDR1 as SQVTM and CDR2 as ANQGSEA. The CDR3 is 13 amino acids. The CDR3 protein is CSVAGQYTGELFF. CDR3 coding DNA: TGCAGCGTCGCGGGACAGTACACCGGGGAGCTGTTTTTT.

Notes on this clone: Different DNA sequences within this sample yield the same CDR3. The chain uses TRBV19 and TRBJ1-5; possible D gene TRBD1, 6 bases. Germline lookup yields CDR1 LNHDA and CDR2 SQIVND (reference sequence). The CDR3 loop spans 14 amino acids. Trimming stripped 2 bases from V and 4 bases from J, with 9 bases between. The CDR3 sequence: CASSISRGNQPQHF. DNA of the CDR3: TGTGCCAGTAGTATATCCAGGGGAAATCAGCCCCAGCATTTT.

V usage is TRBV5-4 and J usage is TRBJ1-2, with a possible D match to TRBD1 (5 bases). The CDR3 covers 12 residues. Germline loops: CDR1 SGHNT, CDR2 YYREEE (reference sequence). Trimming pared 6 bases from V and 3 bases from J, leaving 9 bases between. CDR3 residues: CASTGRDYGYTF. CDR3 bases: TGTGCCAGCACCGGCAGGGACTATGGCTACACCTTC.